One sample yielded the 21 T cell receptor beta chains listed below, sequenced in a study of T-cell reconstitution after alpha-beta-depleted transplantation in children. TCRbeta library preparation incorporated unique molecular identifiers. TCRdb used MiXCR to reprocess the PCR reads, holding one entry per CDR3 protein. The sample records 150,000 to 250,000 distinct CDR3 sequences, about 15% being singletons. The source was PBMCs from the stem cell graft donor, collected from the stem cell graft. The receptors were sampled from a human donor who donated a stem cell graft to a child with acute lymphoblastic leukemia.

The sample holds many counts of this clonotype. The chain has TRBV5-1 and TRBJ1-2; D gene uncertain. V was pared by 4 bases and J by 3 bases, with 13 bases between. The CDR3 has 14 amino acids. Germline V CDR1 and CDR2: SGHRS, YFSETQ. In DNA form, the CDR3 reads TGCGCCAGCAGCACCTCCTCAGAGGACTATGGCTACACCTTC. It specifies CASSTSSEDYGYTF. The entire variable domain, with the rest obtained from reference TRBV5-1 and TRBJ1-2, is as follows: KAGVTQTPRYLIKTRGQQVTLSCSPISGHRSVSWYQQTPGQGLQFLFEYFSETQRNKGNFPGRFSGRQFSNSRSEMNVSTLELGDSALYLCASSTSSEDYGYTFGSGTRLTVV.

This clonotype appeared many times. The chain employs TRBV6-1 and TRBJ2-7; D call uncertain. The CDR3 totals 15 residues. V was shortened by 1 base and J by 6 bases, with 16 bases between the two germline ends. CDR1 is MNHNS and CDR2 is SASEGT in the germline V gene. This chain's CDR3 is CASSEGGVDGGEQYF. The CDR3 region has the DNA TGTGCCAGCAGTGAAGGTGGGGTCGACGGCGGCGAGCAGTACTTC.

The table lists this clonotype with many counts. The V and J genes are TRBV2 and TRBJ1-1; D uncertain. The CDR3 sequence is 14 residues long. V gave up 6 bases and J gave up 1 base, with 12 bases separating them. Per the germline V gene, CDR1 is SNHLY and CDR2 is FYNNEI. CDR3 DNA sequence: TGTGCCAGCAGCCCGGGGTTTGGGAACACTGAAGCTTTCTTT. It yields the protein CASSPGFGNTEAFF.

The table lists this clonotype with many counts. The CDR3 region is CASSYSQFSAGNTIYF. CDR3 DNA: TGTGCCAGCAGTTACTCTCAGTTCTCCGCGGGAAACACCATATATTTT. This chain uses TRBV6-5 with TRBJ1-3, with D unresolved. CDR3 size: 16 residues. V lost 0 bases and J lost 4, with 13 bases in between. Per germline, CDR1 MNHEY and CDR2 SVGAGI.

This clonotype was seen ten or more times. The chain couples TRBV5-3 to TRBJ2-2, with TRBD1 matching over 7 bases. TRBV5-3 is an ORF for which the function is uncertain. This CDR3 comprises 17 residues. V trimming: 9 bases; J trimming: 4 bases; junction bases outside the gene matches: 18. DNA for the CDR3: TGTGCCAACAACAGGGGATTCAGGTCCTCAACCACCGGGGAGCTGTTTTTT. Its translation is CANNRGFRSSTTGELFF.

This clonotype appeared a few times. Because it lacks the conserved phenylalanine or tryptophan at the end, this CDR3 is likely a read error. The limits of the CDR3 on the DNA are not certain, so only TCRdb's listed CDR3 is given. The chain links TRBV27 to TRBJ2-1. Germline CDR1 MNHEY, CDR2 SMNVEV (reference sequence). The CDR3 spans 9 amino acids, including both terminal residues. The CDR3 region is CASSLPTSR.

This clonotype was seen repeatedly, ten times or more. The chain links TRBV20-1 to TRBJ2-7; no definite D call. The germline V gene encodes CDR1 DFQATT and CDR2 SNEGSKA (reference sequence). The CDR3 length is 15 residues. The V gene lost 1 base and the J gene lost 0 bases, with 13 bases spanning the gap. CDR3: CSARGFGYSSYEQYF. In DNA, the CDR3 is TGCAGTGCTAGAGGGTTTGGGTACAGCTCCTACGAGCAGTACTTC.

This clonotype was seen ten or more times. The chain recombines TRBV11-3 with TRBJ2-3; 9 bases map to TRBD2. The CDR3 runs to 17 residues. After removal of 5 bases from V and 2 bases from J, the junction contained 11 bases not matched to a gene. Germline CDR1 is SGHNT and CDR2 is YENEEA. The CDR3 is CASSPTTSGVSTDTQYF. DNA of the CDR3: TGTGCCAGCAGCCCTACGACTAGCGGAGTTTCCACAGATACGCAGTATTTT.

This clonotype was detected many times. The chain's CDR3 is CSVEKGTPSGTEAFF. CDR3 bases: TGCAGCGTTGAGAAGGGGACCCCGAGTGGGACTGAAGCTTTCTTT. The chain combines TRBV29-1 with TRBJ1-1; maybe TRBD1 (5 bases). Per germline, CDR1 SQVTM and CDR2 ANQGSEA. The CDR3 sequence is 15 residues long. V lost 3 bases and J lost 5, with 19 bases in between.

Many counts were recorded for this clonotype. The gene calls are TRBV2 and TRBJ2-5; either TRBD1 or TRBD2 may fit D (5 bases each). With 11 bases removed from V and 5 bases from J, the gap between germline ends came to 18 bases. CDR3 length equals 13 residues. In germline, CDR1 is SNHLY, CDR2 FYNNEI. CDR3 DNA: TGTGCCCCCAAAAGACGAGGGGATGAGACCCAGTACTTC. Translated: CAPKRRGDETQYF.

The rearrangement joins TRBV27 to TRBJ2-2; 7 bases are a match to TRBD1. CDR1 and CDR2 (germline): MNHEY, SMNVEV (reference sequence). The V and J ends lost 7 bases and 0 bases, in that order; junction bases with no gene match: 20. This CDR3 spans 20 amino acids. The CDR3: CASTDRTRGLRFANTGELFF. The CDR3 DNA reads TGTGCCAGCACCGACAGGACCAGGGGGTTACGTTTCGCGAACACCGGGGAGCTGTTTTTT.

In its sample, this clonotype was seen many times. Here the CDR3 DNA reads TGCAGCGACCCGGGGGAGGGTGAAAATGAGCAGTTCTTC. Protein sequence: CSDPGEGENEQFF. The genes are TRBV29-1 and TRBJ2-1, with 7 bases aligning to TRBD2. CDR3 length equals 13 residues. With 7 bases clipped from V and 7 bases from J, the junction kept 10 bases outside the gene matches. Germline CDR1 is SQVTM and CDR2 is ANQGSEA.

The sample holds many counts of this clonotype. This rearrangement joins TRBV7-8 to TRBJ2-3; 9 positions match TRBD2. The J segment lost 3 bases and the V segment lost 3 bases, leaving 10 bases of the junction unmatched. The CDR3 totals 17 residues. CDR1 is SGHVS and CDR2 is FQNEAQ in the germline V gene. Here the CDR3 reads CASSLAGTSFLTDTQYF. The DNA of the CDR3 is TGTGCCAGCAGCTTGGCCGGGACTAGCTTTTTAACAGATACGCAGTATTTT. The full variable domain, completed using reference TRBV7-8 and TRBJ2-3, is GAGVSQSPRYKVAKRGQDVALRCDPISGHVSLFWYQQALGQGPEFLTYFQNEAQLDKSGLPSDRFFAERPEGSVSTLKIQRTQQEDSAVYLCASSLAGTSFLTDTQYFGPGTRLTVL.

This clonotype occurred many times. The chain couples TRBV7-9 to TRBJ2-7; D gene ambiguous. Deletions cut 5 bases from V and 3 bases from J, with 8 bases between. The CDR3 sequence is 12 residues long. From germline, CDR1 is SEHNR and CDR2 FQNEAQ (reference sequence). For the CDR3, the DNA is TGTGCCAGCAGCCCTCCAGTCTACGAGCAGTACTTC. It yields the protein CASSPPVYEQYF.

V is TRBV7-9 and J is TRBJ1-1; TRBD1 might be the D (5 bases). The V gene's germline CDR1 is SEHNR and CDR2 FQNEAQ (reference sequence). V was shortened by 5 bases and J by 2 bases, with 15 bases between the two germline ends. This CDR3 contains 15 residues. The CDR3 coding sequence is TGTGCCAGCAGCAAAGGGGACGACGGCAACACTGAAGCTTTCTTT. It specifies CASSKGDDGNTEAFF.

At least ten counts were recorded for this clonotype. The chain recombines TRBV12-3 or TRBV12-4 with TRBJ1-3, with D perhaps TRBD1 (6 bases). The CDR3 covers 15 residues. V shed 6 bases and J shed 0 bases, with 12 bases lying between them. CDR3 DNA: TGTGCCAGCAGCTCGGACAGACACTCTGGAAACACCATATATTTT. It encodes CASSSDRHSGNTIYF.

This clonotype showed up just a few times. The chain uses TRBV6-2 or TRBV6-3 and TRBJ1-6; the D gene is possibly TRBD1 (5 bases). There are 13 residues in the CDR3. Germline V lookup: CDR1 MNHEY, CDR2 SVGEGT. Trimming shortened V by 4 bases and J by 7 bases, and 8 bases separated the two germline ends. This CDR3 is CASSSDSNSPLHF. The CDR3 DNA reads TGTGCCAGCAGTTCTGACAGCAATTCACCCCTCCACTTT.

There are a few counts of this clonotype. The rearrangement links TRBV5-1 to TRBJ1-3; tentative D call: TRBD1 (5 bases). V gave up 0 bases and J gave up 4 bases, with 11 bases separating them. The CDR3 loop spans 15 amino acids. CDR1 is SGHRS and CDR2 is YFSETQ in the germline V gene. CDR3 nucleotides: TGCGCCAGCAGCTTGGTAGCAGGGAGCGGAAACACCATATATTTT. This sequence encodes CASSLVAGSGNTIYF.

The rearrangement joins TRBV11-3 to TRBJ2-5; 7 positions agree with TRBD2. From germline, CDR1 is SGHNT and CDR2 YENEEA. This CDR3 spans 16 amino acids. Germline trimming cut 0 bases from V and 3 bases from J; bases unmatched to any gene: 7. CDR3 sequence reads: CASSLDGTGGEETQYF. The CDR3 DNA follows: TGTGCCAGCAGCTTAGATGGAACGGGAGGAGAAGAGACCCAGTACTTC.

Remarks on this clonotype: A read error may be the cause here, since a much bigger clone is one base away. The V and J genes are TRBV12-3 or TRBV12-4 and TRBJ1-2; D is perhaps TRBD1 (6 bases). This CDR3 has 16 residues. The CDR3 DNA sequence: TGTGCCAGCAGTTTAGTTATGATAGACAGGAACTATGGCGACACCTTC. Encoded protein: CASSLVMIDRNYGDTF.

This clonotype was counted at least ten times. The chain joins TRBV7-9 to TRBJ2-3; 12 bases are shared with TRBD1. This CDR3 comprises 17 residues. The germline CDR1 and CDR2 sequences are SEHNR and FQNEAQ (reference sequence). J was trimmed by 4 bases and V by 7 bases; bases with no gene match: 12. CDR3: CASTEGQGASSPDTQYF. The CDR3 DNA reads TGTGCCAGCACCGAGGGACAGGGGGCATCGAGTCCAGATACGCAGTATTTT.